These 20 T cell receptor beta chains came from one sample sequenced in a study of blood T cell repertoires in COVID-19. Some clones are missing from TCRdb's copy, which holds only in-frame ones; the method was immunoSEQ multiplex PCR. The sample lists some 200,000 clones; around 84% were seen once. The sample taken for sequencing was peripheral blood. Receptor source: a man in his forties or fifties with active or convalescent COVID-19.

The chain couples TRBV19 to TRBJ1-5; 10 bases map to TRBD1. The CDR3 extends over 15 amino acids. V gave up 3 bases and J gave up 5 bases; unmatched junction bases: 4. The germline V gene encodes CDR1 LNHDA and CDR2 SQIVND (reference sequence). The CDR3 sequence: CASSIYGQGDQPQHF. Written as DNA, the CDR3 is TGTGCCAGTAGTATCTATGGACAGGGGGATCAGCCCCAGCATTTT.

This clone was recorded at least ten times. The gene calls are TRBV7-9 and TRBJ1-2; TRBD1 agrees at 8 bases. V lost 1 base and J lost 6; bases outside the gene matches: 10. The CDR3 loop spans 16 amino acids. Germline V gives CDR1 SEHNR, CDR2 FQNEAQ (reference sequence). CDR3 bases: TGTGCCAGCAGCTTAGTCCCAGGGGGCAGGATGAATGGCTACACCTTC. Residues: CASSLVPGGRMNGYTF.

The CDR3: CSVEEDDSYYGYTF. The CDR3 bases are TGCAGCGTTGAAGAGGACGACAGCTACTATGGCTACACCTTC. This chain uses TRBV29-1 with TRBJ1-2, with a weak D call TRBD1 (5 bases). From germline, CDR1 is SQVTM and CDR2 ANQGSEA. Trimming left V 0 bases short and J 3 bases short, with 11 bases between. The CDR3 loop spans 14 amino acids. The full variable domain, completed using reference TRBV29-1 and TRBJ1-2, is SAVISQKPSRDICQRGTSLTIQCQVDSQVTMMFWYRQQPGQSLTLIATANQGSEATYESGFVIDKFPISRPNLTFSTLTVSNMSPEDSSIYLCSVEEDDSYYGYTFGSGTRLTVV.

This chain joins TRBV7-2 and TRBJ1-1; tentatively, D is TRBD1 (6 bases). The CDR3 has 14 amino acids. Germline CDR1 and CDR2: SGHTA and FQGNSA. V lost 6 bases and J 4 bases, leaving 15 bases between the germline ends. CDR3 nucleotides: TGTGCCAGCAGTTACATCAGGGGTGGCACTGAAGCTTTCTTT. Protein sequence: CASSYIRGGTEAFF.

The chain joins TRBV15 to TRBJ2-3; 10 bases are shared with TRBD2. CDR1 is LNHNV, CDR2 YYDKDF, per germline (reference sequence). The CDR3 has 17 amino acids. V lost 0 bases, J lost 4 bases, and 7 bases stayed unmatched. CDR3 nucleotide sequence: TGTGCCACCAGCAGAGATCGTCTAGCGGGGGTACCAGATACGCAGTATTTT. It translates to CATSRDRLAGVPDTQYF.

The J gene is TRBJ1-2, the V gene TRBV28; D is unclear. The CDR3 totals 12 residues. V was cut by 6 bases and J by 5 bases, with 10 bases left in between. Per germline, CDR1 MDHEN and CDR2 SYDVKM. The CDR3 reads CASSTTAYGYTF. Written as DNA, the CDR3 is TGTGCCAGCAGCACCACAGCTTATGGCTACACCTTC.

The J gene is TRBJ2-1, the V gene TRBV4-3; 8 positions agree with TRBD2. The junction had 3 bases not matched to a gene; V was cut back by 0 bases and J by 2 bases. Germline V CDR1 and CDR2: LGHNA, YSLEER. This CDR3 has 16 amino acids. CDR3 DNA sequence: TGCGCCAGCAGCCAAGATACAGCGGGAGCCTACAATGAGCAGTTCTTC. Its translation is CASSQDTAGAYNEQFF.

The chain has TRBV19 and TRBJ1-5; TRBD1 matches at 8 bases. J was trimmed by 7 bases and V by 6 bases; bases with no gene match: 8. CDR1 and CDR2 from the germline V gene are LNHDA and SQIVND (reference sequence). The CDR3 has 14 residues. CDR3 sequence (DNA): TGTGCCAGTAGCACACAGGGGGGATGGCAGCCCCAGCATTTT. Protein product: CASSTQGGWQPQHF.

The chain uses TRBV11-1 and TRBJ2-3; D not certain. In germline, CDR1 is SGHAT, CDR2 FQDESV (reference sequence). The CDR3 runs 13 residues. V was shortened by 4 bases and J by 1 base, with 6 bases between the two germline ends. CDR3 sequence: CASSSRGTDTQYF. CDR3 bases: TGTGCCAGCAGCTCCCGGGGCACAGATACGCAGTATTTT.

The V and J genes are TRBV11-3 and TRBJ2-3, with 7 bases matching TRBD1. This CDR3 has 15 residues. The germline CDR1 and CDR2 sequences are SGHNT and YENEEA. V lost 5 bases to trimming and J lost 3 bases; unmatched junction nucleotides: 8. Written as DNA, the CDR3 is TGTGCCAGCAGCCCCGGGACAGCGCTAACAGATACGCAGTATTTT. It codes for CASSPGTALTDTQYF.

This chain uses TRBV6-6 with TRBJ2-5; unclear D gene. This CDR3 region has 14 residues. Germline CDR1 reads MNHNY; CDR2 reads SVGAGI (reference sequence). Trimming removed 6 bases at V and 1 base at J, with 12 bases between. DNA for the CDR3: TGTGCCAGCAGACCCTACCGACTCCAAGAGACCCAGTACTTC. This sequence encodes CASRPYRLQETQYF.

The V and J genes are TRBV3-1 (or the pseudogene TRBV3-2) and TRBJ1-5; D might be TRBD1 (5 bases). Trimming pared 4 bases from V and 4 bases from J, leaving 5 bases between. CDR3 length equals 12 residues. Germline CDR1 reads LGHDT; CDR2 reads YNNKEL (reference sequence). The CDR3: CASSRQNQPQHF. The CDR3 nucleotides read TGTGCCAGCAGCCGACAGAATCAGCCCCAGCATTTT.

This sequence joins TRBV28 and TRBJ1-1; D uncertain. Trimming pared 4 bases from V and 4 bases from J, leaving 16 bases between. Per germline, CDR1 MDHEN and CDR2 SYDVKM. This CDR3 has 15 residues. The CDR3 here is CASSYRPDGSTEAFF. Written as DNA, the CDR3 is TGTGCCAGCAGTTACCGGCCGGACGGGAGCACTGAAGCTTTCTTT.

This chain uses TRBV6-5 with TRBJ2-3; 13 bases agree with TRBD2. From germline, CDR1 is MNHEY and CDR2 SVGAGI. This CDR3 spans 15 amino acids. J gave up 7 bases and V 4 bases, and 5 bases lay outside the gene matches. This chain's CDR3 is CASSSPGLAGNTQYF. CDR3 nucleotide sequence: TGTGCCAGCAGTTCCCCGGGACTAGCGGGAAATACGCAGTATTTT.

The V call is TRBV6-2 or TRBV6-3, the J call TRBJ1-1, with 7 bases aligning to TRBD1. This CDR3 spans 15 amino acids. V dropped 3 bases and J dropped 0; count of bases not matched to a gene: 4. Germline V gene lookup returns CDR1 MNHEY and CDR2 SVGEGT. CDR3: CASSYGTEMNTEAFF. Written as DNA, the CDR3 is TGTGCCAGCAGTTATGGGACAGAGATGAACACTGAAGCTTTCTTT.

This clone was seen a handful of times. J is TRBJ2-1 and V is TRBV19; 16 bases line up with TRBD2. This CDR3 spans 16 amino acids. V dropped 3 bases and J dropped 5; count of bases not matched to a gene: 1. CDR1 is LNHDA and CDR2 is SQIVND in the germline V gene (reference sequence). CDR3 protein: CASSMGLAGGDNEQFF. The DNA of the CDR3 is TGTGCCAGTAGTATGGGACTAGCGGGAGGGGACAATGAGCAGTTCTTC.

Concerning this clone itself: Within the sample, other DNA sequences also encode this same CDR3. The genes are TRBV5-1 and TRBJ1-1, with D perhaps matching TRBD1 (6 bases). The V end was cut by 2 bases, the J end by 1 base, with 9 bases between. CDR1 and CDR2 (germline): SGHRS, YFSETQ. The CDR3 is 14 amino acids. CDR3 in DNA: TGCGCCAGCAGCTTCCAGGGACAGAACACTGAAGCTTTCTTT. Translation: CASSFQGQNTEAFF. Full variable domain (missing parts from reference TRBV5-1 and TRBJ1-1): KAGVTQTPRYLIKTRGQQVTLSCSPISGHRSVSWYQQTPGQGLQFLFEYFSETQRNKGNFPGRFSGRQFSNSRSEMNVSTLELGDSALYLCASSFQGQNTEAFFGQGTRLTVV.

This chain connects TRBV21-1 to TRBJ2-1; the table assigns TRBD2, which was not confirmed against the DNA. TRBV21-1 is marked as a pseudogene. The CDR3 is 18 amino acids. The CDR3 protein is CASSTDSGQIFSYNEQFF. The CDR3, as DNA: TGTGCCAGCAGCACGGACTCAGGCCAAATTTTCTCCTACAATGAGCAGTTCTTC.

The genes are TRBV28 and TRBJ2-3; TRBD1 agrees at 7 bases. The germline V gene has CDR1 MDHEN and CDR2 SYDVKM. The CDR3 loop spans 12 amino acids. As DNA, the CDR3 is TGTTCAACGGGACAGCGGACAGATACGCAGTATTTT. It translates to CSTGQRTDTQYF. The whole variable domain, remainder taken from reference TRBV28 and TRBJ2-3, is DVKVTQSSRYLVKRTGEKVFLECVQDMDHENMFWYRQDPGLGLRLIYFSYDVKMKEKGDIPEGYSVSREKKERFSLILESASTNQTSMYLCSTGQRTDTQYFGPGTRLTVL.

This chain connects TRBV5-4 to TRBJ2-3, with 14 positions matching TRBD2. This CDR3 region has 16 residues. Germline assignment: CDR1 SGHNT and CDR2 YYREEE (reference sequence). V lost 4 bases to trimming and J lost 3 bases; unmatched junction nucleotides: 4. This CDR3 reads CASSQWTSGRTDTQYF. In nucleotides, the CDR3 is TGTGCCAGCAGCCAATGGACTAGCGGGAGGACAGATACGCAGTATTTT.